This entry features one T cell receptor beta chain sequence. Antigen specificity is unknown. This sample stems from a study of radiation and T cells in renal cell carcinoma. Study results and caveats: In blood, top tumor clones expanded by 2 weeks, shrinking by 4.

This CDR3 comprises 14 residues. Germline V gives CDR1 GTSNPN, CDR2 SVGIG (reference sequence). The J segment lost 4 bases and the V segment lost 1 base, leaving 5 bases of the junction unmatched. Time point denoted: blood 2 weeks post-SBRT. Treatment specified: 15 Gy SBRT to primary tumor, nephrectomy 4 weeks later. Clones were sequenced by immunoSEQ multiplex PCR, and TCRdb holds only the in-frame ones, with some missing. The sample contains around 130,000 clones, 88% of which appear only once. Material: blood, obtained from a patient whose treatment included radiotherapy and nephrectomy. This clonotype was obtained from a woman in her 70s with renal cell carcinoma. The chain joins TRBV30 to TRBJ2-5; 8 nucleotides line up with TRBD2. The CDR3 DNA reads TGTGCCTGGAGTGGCGGGGGGCCCACAGAGACCCAGTACTTC. Its protein product is CAWSGGGPTETQYF.